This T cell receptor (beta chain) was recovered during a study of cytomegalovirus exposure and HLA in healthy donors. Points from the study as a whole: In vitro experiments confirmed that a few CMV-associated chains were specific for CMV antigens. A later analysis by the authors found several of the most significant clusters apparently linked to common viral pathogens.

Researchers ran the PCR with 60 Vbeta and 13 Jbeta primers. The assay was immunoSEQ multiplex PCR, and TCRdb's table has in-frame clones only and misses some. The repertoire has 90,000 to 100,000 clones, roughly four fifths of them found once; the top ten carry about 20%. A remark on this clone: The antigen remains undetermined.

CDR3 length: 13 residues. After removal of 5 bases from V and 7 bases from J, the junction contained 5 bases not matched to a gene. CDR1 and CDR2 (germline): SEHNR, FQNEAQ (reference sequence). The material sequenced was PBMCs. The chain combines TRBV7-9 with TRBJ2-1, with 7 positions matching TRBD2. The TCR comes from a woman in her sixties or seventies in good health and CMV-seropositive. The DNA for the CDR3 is TGTGCCAGCAGCCTCGGGGGGTCGAATGAGCAGTTCTTC. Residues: CASSLGGSNEQFF.